A selection of T cell receptor beta chains follows, all from one sample in a study of cytomegalovirus exposure and HLA in healthy donors. Repertoires were generated with immunoSEQ multiplex PCR, while TCRdb's copy carries only in-frame clones and drops some. The data contain about 110,000 clones, 73% of them singletons. The sequencing input was PBMCs. The receptors were sampled from a man aged 35-49 years in good health and CMV-seronegative. CDR3s include the opening cysteine and the closing phenylalanine or tryptophan. D genes are given only for firm matches. A clone size is listed for some rows: how often the clone was seen (once, few, many), or a class if it is expanded.

V	D	size	J	CDR3	DNA
TRBV7-9	NA	once	TRBJ1-1	CASSAPRGESTEAFF	TGTGCCAGCAGCGCACCCCGGGGAGAAAGCACTGAAGCTTTCTTT
TRBV29-1	TRBD1	NA	TRBJ1-1	CSVEPGQGYTEAFF	TGCAGCGTTGAGCCGGGACAGGGGTACACTGAAGCTTTCTTT
TRBV28	TRBD1	NA	TRBJ2-1	CASSKPTGEGEQFF	TGTGCCAGCAGTAAACCGACAGGGGAAGGTGAGCAGTTCTTC
TRBV18	NA	NA	TRBJ1-5	CASSRGVYNQPQHF	TGTGCCAGCTCACGGGGGGTTTACAATCAGCCCCAGCATTTT
TRBV2	NA	NA	TRBJ1-5	CASMILPSGPQHF	TGTGCCAGCATGATATTACCTAGCGGGCCCCAGCATTTT
TRBV19	TRBD1	NA	TRBJ1-1	CASSLTGVGNTEAFF	TGTGCCAGTAGCTTAACAGGGGTGGGGAACACTGAAGCTTTCTTT
TRBV11-3	NA	NA	TRBJ2-6	CASSLQGGPGANVLTF	TGTGCCAGCAGCTTACAAGGAGGGCCTGGGGCCAACGTCCTGACTTTC
TRBV28	NA	NA	TRBJ1-4	CASSGGWGNEKLFF	TGTGCCAGCAGCGGAGGGTGGGGGAATGAAAAACTGTTTTTT
TRBV6-4	TRBD2	NA	TRBJ2-1	CASSDSSLANEQFF	TGTGCCAGCAGTGACTCGTCACTAGCGAATGAGCAGTTCTTC
TRBV29-1	NA	once	TRBJ2-7	CSVSEGGYEQYF	TGCAGCGTTTCCGAGGGGGGGTACGAGCAGTACTTC
TRBV6-5	TRBD1	NA	TRBJ1-6	CASSYTGDYNSPLHF	TGTGCCAGCAGTTACACAGGGGACTATAATTCACCCCTCCACTTT
TRBV27	NA	NA	TRBJ2-1	CASSNPHPLRDNEQFF	TGTGCCAGCAGCAATCCCCACCCGCTCAGGGACAATGAGCAGTTCTTC
TRBV5-6	TRBD1	NA	TRBJ2-4	CASSAQGAKNIQYF	TGTGCCAGCAGCGCACAGGGGGCCAAAAACATTCAGTACTTC
TRBV27	NA	NA	TRBJ2-7	CASSLSLSRGEQYF	TGTGCCAGCAGTTTATCGCTAAGCAGGGGCGAGCAGTACTTC
TRBV2	TRBD1	once	TRBJ1-2	CASSEAPQSGTDNYGYTF	TGTGCCAGCAGTGAAGCGCCTCAATCCGGGACAGATAACTATGGCTACACCTTC
TRBV28	NA	NA	TRBJ1-2	CASTPLGVHNYGYPF	TGTGCCAGCACCCCTCTAGGGGTTCACAACTATGGCTACCCCTTC
TRBV6-1	NA	few	TRBJ1-1	CASSTYRDDTEAFF	TGTGCCAGCAGTACTTACAGGGATGACACTGAAGCTTTCTTT
TRBV5-1	TRBD1	NA	TRBJ1-2	CASSLAPGGRDYGYTF	TGCGCCAGCAGCTTGGCCCCAGGGGGCCGAGACTATGGCTACACCTTC
TRBV28	TRBD1	NA	TRBJ1-5	CASSSRTGATSQPQHF	TGTGCCAGCAGTTCACGGACAGGGGCTACGAGTCAGCCCCAGCATTTT
TRBV4-3	TRBD2	NA	TRBJ2-3	CASSQDLKLSGGTDTQYF	TGCGCCAGCAGCCAAGATTTGAAACTGAGCGGGGGCACAGATACGCAGTATTTT
TRBV4-1	TRBD1	NA	TRBJ1-5	CPSSPQGGSNQPQHF	TGCCCCAGCAGCCCCCAGGGGGGAAGCAATCAGCCCCAGCATTTT